The clone carrying this T cell receptor (beta chain) was counted many times. Its antigen is not known. This record comes from a study of T cell repertoires in cytomegalovirus infection. Overall study: CMV infection together with matching HLA type was indicated by public TCR beta signatures.

From germline, CDR1 is SGHTA and CDR2 FQGNSA. Unmatched junction bases numbered 6, after V lost 4 bases and J lost 0 bases. The length of the CDR3 is 16 residues. Broader study findings: Dominating the ex vivo response were TCR beta clonotypes that were CMV-specific and HLA-C-restricted.

A single record per CDR3 protein comes from TCRdb applying MiXCR to the reads. The repertoire holds 200,000 or so distinct CDR3 sequences, with roughly 19% as singletons. The gene calls are TRBV7-2 and TRBJ1-5; 7 bases are a match to TRBD1. Sequenced: PBMCs. The sequence was collected from a human donor in good health (CMV status not recorded). Some clones in this sample may be carry-over from other donors' samples. The chain's CDR3 is CASSSGQRYSNQPQHF. CDR3 DNA: TGTGCCAGCAGCTCGGGACAGAGATATAGCAATCAGCCCCAGCATTTT. The full variable domain, in which reference TRBV7-2 and TRBJ1-5 provide the parts outside the CDR3, is GAGVSQSPSNKVTEKGKDVELRCDPISGHTALYWYRQSLGQGLEFLIYFQGNSAPDKSGLPSDRFSAERTGGSVSTLTIQRTQQEDSAVYLCASSSGQRYSNQPQHFGDGTRLSIL.